This T cell receptor beta chain originates from a study of cytomegalovirus exposure and HLA in healthy donors. Study-wide points: Among the sequence variants, a highly shared cluster was likely an artifact of sequencing.

Germline V gene lookup returns CDR1 PRHDT and CDR2 FYEKMQ (reference sequence). V lost 6 bases to trimming and J lost 6 bases, with 15 bases between them. This CDR3 has 14 residues. Of note for this clone: Its target is unknown.

It was with 60 Vbeta and 13 Jbeta primers that the PCR ran. Sequenced by immunoSEQ multiplex PCR; TCRdb stores in-frame clones only, minus some. This sample's table has 90,000 to 100,000 clones. Sequencing input: PBMCs. This receptor was obtained from a woman younger than 45 in good health and CMV-seronegative. V usage is TRBV13 and J usage is TRBJ2-1; possible D gene TRBD2, 6 bases. CDR3 sequence reads: CASRSIRETNEQFF. In nucleotides, the CDR3 is TGTGCCAGCAGGTCGATACGGGAGACCAATGAGCAGTTCTTC.